Following are 22 T cell receptor beta chains from one sample sequenced in a study of CD8 T cells in ankylosing spondylitis. These TCRs are of unknown antigen specificity. A single record per CDR3 protein comes from TCRdb applying MiXCR to the 5' RACE reads. The sample consists of 100,000 to 150,000 distinct CDR3 sequences, 17% of them appearing once. Study-level results: Within ankylosing spondylitis blood, a TCR beta motif made up of eight highly homologous variants appeared to be characteristic.

The sequencing sample was made of blood, either unsorted or a sorted T cell fraction (not recorded which). The origin of the receptors is a male donor with ankylosing spondylitis.

This clonotype came up a few times. The chain uses TRBV5-1 and TRBJ2-7; 7 bases are a match to TRBD1. The V segment lost 0 bases and the J segment 2 bases; nucleotides outside the gene matches: 2. This CDR3 comprises 14 residues. Germline CDR1 and CDR2: SGHRS and YFSETQ. The DNA of the CDR3 is TGCGCCAGCAGCTTGGCGACAGGGACCTACGAGCAGTACTTC. Translated, it gives CASSLATGTYEQYF.

This clonotype was picked up a small number of times. V usage is TRBV27 and J usage is TRBJ2-1, with D possibly matching TRBD2 (6 bases). This CDR3 comprises 14 residues. V was pared by 7 bases and J by 1 base, with 11 bases between. The germline V gene encodes CDR1 MNHEY and CDR2 SMNVEV (reference sequence). CDR3 bases: TGTGCCAGCACCTATGGGGGGTCCTACAATGAGCAGTTCTTC. Its translation is CASTYGGSYNEQFF.

Comment on this clonotype: A junction boundary mismatches the germline segment, possibly from a read error. This chain joins TRBV6-2 or TRBV6-3 and TRBJ1-5; TRBD1 might be the D (5 bases). CDR3 length: 14 amino acids. Germline V gives CDR1 MNHEY, CDR2 SVGEGT. The CDR3 loop is CASRKGRGWQRQHF. The CDR3 coding sequence is TGTGCCAGCAGGAAGGGGCGGGGATGGCAGCGCCAGCATTTT.

This clonotype was seen a few times. CDR3 region: CASPPAPGLAGEDTQYF. As DNA, the CDR3 is TGTGCCAGCCCCCCGGCCCCGGGACTAGCGGGAGAGGATACGCAGTATTTT. This chain links TRBV27 with TRBJ2-3, with 14 bases aligning to TRBD2. V lost 8 bases, J lost 6 bases, and 13 bases stayed unmatched. Germline values: CDR1 MNHEY, CDR2 SMNVEV (reference sequence). The CDR3 spans 17 residues.

This clonotype was detected only a few times. The chain carries TRBV12-3 or TRBV12-4 and TRBJ2-3; D uncertain. This CDR3 contains 14 residues. Trimming took 3 bases from V and 5 from J, leaving 12 bases between them. CDR3 bases: TGTGCCAGCAGTTTCATCCGGGCCGGAGATACGCAGTATTTT. It encodes CASSFIRAGDTQYF.

The V and J genes are TRBV24-1 and TRBJ2-5; TRBD1 matches at 7 bases. CDR1 and CDR2 from the germline V gene are KGHDR and SFDVKD. CDR3 length: 13 residues. Trimming at V came to 3 bases and at J to 5 bases, leaving 2 bases not matched to a gene. The CDR3 loop reads CATSDRGRETQYF. For the CDR3, the DNA is TGTGCCACCAGTGATAGGGGGCGGGAGACCCAGTACTTC.

J is TRBJ2-1 and V is TRBV29-1; TRBD1 might be the D (7 bases). V was pared by 5 bases and J by 1 base, with 12 bases between. The CDR3 spans 14 residues. The germline V gene has CDR1 SQVTM and CDR2 ANQGSEA. The CDR3 sequence is CSVLEGASYNEQFF. DNA of the CDR3: TGCAGCGTTTTGGAGGGGGCGTCCTACAATGAGCAGTTCTTC.

This clonotype has just a few counts. The CDR3 DNA sequence: TGCAGTGCTTTGTACGGGACAGGGCCCGAGCAGTACTTC. It specifies CSALYGTGPEQYF. The genes are TRBV20-1 and TRBJ2-7; 9 nucleotides match TRBD1. This CDR3 is 13 amino acids long. Trimming removed 5 bases from V and 6 bases from J; junction bases left unmatched: 8. CDR1 DFQATT and CDR2 SNEGSKA come from the germline V gene (reference sequence).

The CDR3 DNA sequence: TGTGCCAGCGGGCAAACTCCCAGCTCCTACGAGCAGTACTTC. Translation gives CASGQTPSSYEQYF. The chain couples TRBV6-4 to TRBJ2-7; no clear D gene. V dropped 8 bases and J dropped 0 bases, with 14 bases sitting between them. CDR3 length: 14 amino acids. Germline V CDR1 and CDR2: MRHNA, SNTAGT.

This clonotype was counted between two and nine times. The chain employs TRBV19 and TRBJ2-7; D tentatively fits TRBD1 or TRBD2 (5 bases each). V was shortened by 2 bases and J by 2 bases, with 10 bases between the two germline ends. Per germline, CDR1 LNHDA and CDR2 SQIVND (reference sequence). The CDR3 runs to 14 residues. Here the CDR3 reads CASSIRDGTYEQYF. CDR3 DNA sequence: TGTGCCAGTAGTATAAGGGACGGCACCTACGAGCAGTACTTC.

This clonotype was counted a few times. This chain joins TRBV7-3 and TRBJ2-3; the match to TRBD2 covers 7 bases. Trimming removed 2 bases from V and 3 bases from J; junction bases left unmatched: 5. The CDR3 is 15 residues long. The V gene's germline CDR1 is SGHTA and CDR2 FQGTGA. The CDR3 nucleotides are TGTGCCAGCAGCTTATTGGCGGGAGCTACAGATACGCAGTATTTT. Protein product: CASSLLAGATDTQYF.

This chain connects TRBV28 to TRBJ1-3, with D uncertain. Germline CDR1 reads MDHEN; CDR2 reads SYDVKM. The CDR3 length is 14 residues. The V end was cut by 3 bases, the J end by 0 bases, with 6 bases between. The CDR3 spells CASSFAISGNTIYF. The CDR3 nucleotides are TGTGCCAGCAGTTTCGCTATCTCTGGAAACACCATATATTTT.

This clonotype was seen many times. The V call is TRBV29-1, the J call TRBJ2-1; 7 bases align to TRBD1. The CDR3 length is 15 residues. V lost 2 bases to trimming and J lost 5 bases; unmatched junction nucleotides: 9. Per germline, CDR1 SQVTM and CDR2 ANQGSEA. The CDR3 here is CSVERQGRTHNEQFF. The CDR3 coding sequence is TGCAGCGTTGAAAGACAGGGTAGGACTCACAATGAGCAGTTCTTC.

This clonotype has just a few counts. The V gene is TRBV7-2, the J gene TRBJ2-7, with 12 bases matching TRBD2. From germline, CDR1 is SGHTA and CDR2 FQGNSA. The ends lost 0 bases at V and 5 bases at J; junction bases unmatched: 11. This CDR3 has 18 amino acids. In DNA form, the CDR3 reads TGTGCCAGCAGCTTAGCCGGGACTAGCGGGCACCTAGGGGACGAGCAGTACTTC. Amino acid sequence: CASSLAGTSGHLGDEQYF.

This clonotype was counted between two and nine times. The chain carries TRBV7-8 and TRBJ2-3, with D tentatively TRBD2 (5 bases). The germline CDR1 and CDR2 sequences are SGHVS and FQNEAQ. CDR3 length: 17 amino acids. Trimming shortened V by 1 base and J by 2 bases, and 16 bases separated the two germline ends. The DNA of the CDR3 is TGTGCCAGCAGCTTAGATTGGGCCACTAGTTACACAGATACGCAGTATTTT. It is translated as CASSLDWATSYTDTQYF. Supplemented by reference TRBV7-8 and TRBJ2-3, the full variable domain reads GAGVSQSPRYKVAKRGQDVALRCDPISGHVSLFWYQQALGQGPEFLTYFQNEAQLDKSGLPSDRFFAERPEGSVSTLKIQRTQQEDSAVYLCASSLDWATSYTDTQYFGPGTRLTVL.

This clonotype was counted between two and nine times. V gene TRBV20-1 combines with J gene TRBJ2-1, with TRBD1 matching 9 bases. The germline gives CDR1 DFQATT, CDR2 SNEGSKA (reference sequence). There are 12 residues in the CDR3. V lost 3 bases and J lost 8; bases outside the gene matches: 2. The CDR3 loop reads CSARGQGHEQFF. CDR3 sequence (DNA): TGCAGTGCTAGGGGACAGGGTCATGAGCAGTTCTTC.

This clonotype came up many times. J is TRBJ2-1 and V is TRBV9, with 9 bases aligning to TRBD1. Germline lookup yields CDR1 SGDLS and CDR2 YYNGEE. The CDR3 has 15 amino acids. V trimming: 4 bases; J trimming: 6 bases; junction bases outside the gene matches: 8. Here the CDR3 DNA reads TGTGCCAGCAGCATAGGACAGGGGTTAGGCAATGAGCAGTTCTTC. Protein sequence: CASSIGQGLGNEQFF.

The DNA for the CDR3 is TGTGCCAGCAGGGCCGGGACTAGCGGGAGGGAGCACTACAATGAGCAGTTCTTC. It encodes CASRAGTSGREHYNEQFF. V usage is TRBV5-5 and J usage is TRBJ2-1; TRBD2 aligns across 16 bases. The V and J ends lost 5 bases and 3 bases, in that order; junction bases with no gene match: 8. Germline values: CDR1 SGHKS, CDR2 YYEKEE (reference sequence). This CDR3 is built from 18 residues.

Only a few counts were recorded for this clonotype. This rearrangement joins TRBV6-1 to TRBJ2-5; TRBD2 matches 8 bases. The CDR3 spans 16 residues. V was pared by 6 bases and J by 0 bases, with 9 bases of the junction left unmatched. CDR1 is MNHNS and CDR2 is SASEGT in the germline V gene. DNA for the CDR3: TGTGCCAGCAGCCTCGGACTAGCACTGAACCAAGAGACCCAGTACTTC. It is translated as CASSLGLALNQETQYF.

This clonotype turned up a few times. This chain links TRBV5-1 with TRBJ2-5, with 8 bases that match TRBD1. The CDR3 runs to 16 residues. J was trimmed by 3 bases and V by 0 bases; bases with no gene match: 7. In germline, CDR1 is SGHRS, CDR2 YFSETQ. The CDR3 is CASSLASDRVEETQYF. DNA for the CDR3: TGCGCCAGCAGCTTGGCCTCGGACAGGGTTGAAGAGACCCAGTACTTC.

CDR3 sequence: CASKGAGGYTYEQYF. CDR3 DNA sequence: TGTGCCAGCAAGGGAGCGGGAGGGTATACCTACGAGCAGTACTTC. The chain joins TRBV27 to TRBJ2-7; 10 bases line up with TRBD2. V shed 7 bases, J shed 2 bases, and the junction held 8 bases outside the gene matches. Germline assignment: CDR1 MNHEY and CDR2 SMNVEV (reference sequence). This CDR3 spans 15 amino acids.

The J gene is TRBJ2-4, the V gene TRBV20-1; D remains unclear. The CDR3 covers 15 residues. Germline CDR1 and CDR2: DFQATT and SNEGSKA (reference sequence). V dropped 1 base and J dropped 1 base, with 11 bases sitting between them. The CDR3 coding sequence is TGCAGTGCTAGAGCGACCCGGTGGGCCAAAAACATTCAGTACTTC. This encodes CSARATRWAKNIQYF.